The entry that follows covers one T cell receptor (beta chain) sequence. Its specific antigen is unknown. No base quality values were provided; no much bigger clone lies one nucleotide off. This sample was taken from a study of blood T cells in healthy people across ages (dated by TCRdb to 2014 to 2015). A note on the overall study: In model experiments, template switching captured about one uniquely barcoded TCR beta cDNA molecule for every two T cells. Using the same blood draw, the study looked at two additional independent replicas of 1 million unique cDNA reads for two donors, one aged 18 to 30 and the other aged 80 or older. Donors of different ages were randomly distributed across sequencing lanes to avoid experimental bias. Four age groups were formed from the donors: young (average 16 years), middle-aged (approximately 40), aged (about 62) and long-lived (less than 85). To track age-related changes in TCR beta repertoire diversity, the study relied on deep sequencing normalized with unique cDNA molecular identifiers.

Broader findings and caveats from the paper: Bulk unsorted PBMC profiling prevented conclusive comparison of naive and antigen-experienced compartments. Observed TCR beta diversity per million T cells fell roughly linearly with age, and a significant reduction was already apparent by age about 43. The percentage of naive T cells measured by flow cytometry correlated strongly with observed TCR beta diversity. Estimates of total diversity based on one million sequenced T cells were regarded as lower bounds and as underestimates. Compared with the aged group, more naive CD4+ T cells, fewer expanded clones and increased TCR diversity were shown by the long-lived group, suggesting age selection. Because the CMV infection status of the donors was unknown, age-related changes in expanded clonotypes may potentially have been confounded.

Systemically healthy Caucasian individuals from Russia, approximately 39 in total and aged 6 to 90 years, were included as donors. Each donor gave about 9.2 milliliters of peripheral blood, drawn into EDTA-treated Vacutainer tubes. Ficoll-Paque density-gradient centrifugation was used to isolate PBMCs, with at least 6.5 million obtained per sample. Trizol reagent was used to extract total RNA from the PBMCs, yielding at least 6 micrograms per sample. The percentages of naive CD45RAhigh/CD27high T cells were determined by flow cytometry on a PBMC aliquot from every donor. The germline V gene provides CDR1 ENHRY and CDR2 SYGVKD. Trimming leaves V shorter by 2 bases and J shorter by 10 bases, with the junction holding 17 bases beyond the gene matches. The CDR3, from cysteine to phenylalanine, totals 18 residues. The kept DNA is CDR3 alone, 54 bases in frame from the first base. Libraries were prepared through 5' RACE. TCRdb shows the sequencer as Illumina HiSeq 2500. A second about 7 to 12 cycle PCR used a sample-barcoded 5' primer and a J-beta primer mix. Each TCR beta cDNA molecule received a unique molecular identifier from a template-switch 5' adaptor carrying 12 random nucleotides. At least 2.5 million CDR3-containing paired-end reads were obtained from each sample. First-strand cDNA was synthesized from all RNA with the Mint cDNA synthesis kit, primed by a TRBC-specific oligonucleotide. Following uracil-DNA glycosylase treatment, all cDNA underwent a first 18-cycle PCR with the universal primers M1SS and BC2_uni_R. The original pipeline was this. Each sample was normalized by randomly selecting 1 million high-quality reads, each carrying a distinct molecular identifier. Reads sharing molecular identifiers were discarded rather than binned into consensus sequences. MiTCR, run with a Q25 quality threshold and the strictest error-elimination algorithm, handled CDR3 identification, clonotype clustering and error correction. A nonparametric unseen species model with Euler transformation was used to estimate a lower bound on total TCR beta diversity. TCRdb reran the public reads through fastp at Q25 and MiXCR, keeping productive beta chains. Under each unique CDR3 protein, matching rows form one entry showing the most common genes and DNA. None of the V and J calls come from the authors' own analysis; TCRdb made them. Recorded for this sample are about 1.4 million distinct CDR3 sequences; approximately 59% of them occurred a single time. Approximately 7% of the sample is taken by the ten largest.

This TCR came from a man younger than 35 in good health. The chain is made from TRBV10-3 and TRBJ2-3, with 11 bases matching TRBD2. The specimen sequenced was blood. This receptor has the CDR3 CAISEGMGTSGSVDAQYF. The sequenced DNA: TGTGCCATCAGTGAGGGGATGGGCACTAGCGGGAGTGTAGACGCGCAGTATTTT.